Listed below are T cell receptor beta chains from one sample, sequenced in a study of Ad26.COV2.S vaccination and SARS-CoV-2 variants. Sequenced by immunoSEQ multiplex PCR; TCRdb stores in-frame clones only, minus some. The sample holds 500,000 or so clones, 89% seen once. Source: peripheral blood, taken in a trial of Ad26.COV2.S vaccine versus placebo. The receptors derive from a person between 18 and 60 years old who received the Ad26.COV2.S COVID-19 vaccine or a placebo. Each CDR3 is given with its conserved first and last residue. Each record gives: D gene, V gene, clone size, J gene, CDR3 protein, CDR3 DNA. The D gene is left open where the match is weak. A row's size may be missing; if present it is once, few, many or a size class.

-	TRBV28	-	TRBJ1-1	CASSNLQGQPWNTEAFF	TGTGCCAGCAGCAACCTCCAGGGACAACCCTGGAACACTGAAGCTTTCTTT
-	TRBV18	-	TRBJ2-3	CASSPRQGWTDTQYF	TGTGCCAGCTCACCGCGTCAGGGGTGGACAGATACGCAGTATTTT
-	TRBV5-1	-	TRBJ2-3	CASSLGTQRHTDTQYF	TGCGCCAGCAGCTTGGGAACCCAGAGACACACAGATACGCAGTATTTT
-	TRBV29-1	-	TRBJ1-1	CSVDPGLGTEAFF	TGCAGCGTTGACCCCGGGTTGGGCACTGAAGCTTTCTTT
-	TRBV11-3	-	TRBJ1-4	CASSKGQESEKLFF	TGTGCCAGCAGCAAGGGCCAGGAGAGTGAAAAACTGTTTTTT
TRBD2	TRBV27	-	TRBJ2-5	CASSLISGVGETQYF	TGTGCCAGCAGTTTAATTAGCGGGGTAGGAGAGACCCAGTACTTC
TRBD1	TRBV29-1	-	TRBJ1-2	CSVGMGTGYGYTF	TGCAGCGTTGGAATGGGGACAGGATATGGCTACACCTTC
TRBD1	TRBV4-3	-	TRBJ1-2	CASSQDRGHYGYTF	TGCGCCAGCAGCCAAGACAGGGGGCACTATGGCTACACCTTC
-	TRBV14	-	TRBJ2-3	CASSLSEGRYTQYF	TGTGCCAGCAGCCTAAGCGAGGGCCGCTATACGCAGTATTTT
-	TRBV19	-	TRBJ1-1	CASSVFFGANTEAFF	TGTGCCAGTAGTGTCTTCTTCGGAGCCAACACTGAAGCTTTCTTT
TRBD1	TRBV9	-	TRBJ2-7	CASSVGTGGPYEQYF	TGTGCCAGCAGCGTCGGGACAGGGGGCCCCTACGAGCAGTACTTC
TRBD1	TRBV29-1	-	TRBJ2-2	CSGQGERGTGELFF	TGCAGCGGGCAGGGGGAACGGGGCACCGGGGAGCTGTTTTTT
-	TRBV6-5	-	TRBJ1-6	CASSEASSYNSPLHF	TGTGCCAGCTCAGAAGCGAGCTCCTATAATTCACCCCTCCACTTT
TRBD2	TRBV5-4	-	TRBJ2-1	CASSFFSGGNEQFF	TGTGCCAGCAGCTTTTTTAGCGGGGGGAATGAGCAGTTCTTC
-	TRBV10-3	once	TRBJ1-1	CAIKKFQEDTEAFF	TGTGCCATCAAGAAGTTTCAGGAGGACACTGAAGCTTTCTTT